The rows below give T cell receptor beta chains drawn from one sample of a study of T cells in Graves' hyperthyroidism and ophthalmopathy. TCRdb re-analysed the multiplex PCR reads in MiXCR, keeping a single row per CDR3 protein. Seen here are hundreds of thousands of distinct CDR3 sequences, roughly a third observed once, and the top ten hold 30% to 40%. Sequenced sample: blood. The source of these receptors is a woman aged 40 to 50 with Graves' hyperthyroidism. The CDR3 runs from the conserved cysteine through the conserved F or W. The D gene is left open where the match is weak.

j_gene | v_gene | d_gene | CDR3aa
TRBJ2-2 | TRBV7-2 | TRBD1 | CASSFAPPGTGANTGELFF
TRBJ2-7 | TRBV7-9 | NA | CASSPTGGRGAYEQYF
TRBJ2-6 | TRBV9 | NA | CASSERKPGLVKDGANVLTF
TRBJ1-5 | TRBV19 | NA | CASSGQRDQPQHF
TRBJ1-2 | TRBV7-2 | NA | CASSHPGAGNYGYTF
TRBJ1-2 | TRBV5-1 | NA | CASKKGWVHGYTF
TRBJ2-2 | TRBV2 | NA | CASSERRIDTGELFF
TRBJ1-4 | TRBV5-5 | TRBD1 | CASSLTGDNEKLFF
TRBJ2-2 | TRBV14 | NA | CASSQPGAGELFF
TRBJ1-5 | TRBV6-5 | NA | CASRQTEYQPQHF
TRBJ2-5 | TRBV20-1 | TRBD1 | CSAPYRGEPPWETQYF
TRBJ1-1 | TRBV19 | NA | CASSEGYSMNTEAFF
TRBJ2-2 | TRBV6-5 | NA | CASSLWTDMTGELFF
TRBJ1-5 | TRBV5-5 | TRBD1 | CASSVTGLNQPQHF